Following are 27 T cell receptor beta chains from one sample sequenced in a study of CD8+ T cells in alopecia areata. Extracted RNA was reverse transcribed into cDNA, the sequencing template. TCRdb's copy holds only in-frame clones and misses some; the assay was immunoSEQ multiplex PCR. The data contain 190,000 or so clones, about 60% of them singletons. Treatment meaning: oral pan-JAK inhibitor, 5-10 mg twice daily. The sample here was CD8+ T cells sorted from blood, taken at week 24, from a patient treated with tofacitinib. The receptors were sampled from a human donor with alopecia areata.

The chain recombines TRBV7-8 with TRBJ1-4; no reliable D call. The V gene lost 5 bases and the J gene lost 8 bases, with 12 bases spanning the gap. CDR3 length equals 13 residues. The germline gives CDR1 SGHVS, CDR2 FQNEAQ. In DNA form, the CDR3 reads TGTGCCAGCAGCGACGGGGTTTCGGAAAAACTGTTTTTT. Its translation: CASSDGVSEKLFF.

This clone was detected a few times. V is TRBV5-1 and J is TRBJ2-5; D is unclear. The CDR3 covers 15 residues. Looked up from germline, CDR1 is SGHRS and CDR2 is YFSETQ. Trimming removed 1 base at V and 4 bases at J, with 14 bases between. CDR3 loop: CASSLSASHLETQYF. DNA of the CDR3: TGCGCCAGCAGCTTGTCGGCCAGCCATTTAGAGACCCAGTACTTC.

This clone was picked up a small number of times. The genes are TRBV13 and TRBJ1-2, with a possible D match to TRBD1 (5 bases). CDR3 length equals 14 residues. V lost 0 bases and J 5 bases, leaving 10 bases between the germline ends. Per germline, CDR1 PRHDT and CDR2 FYEKMQ (reference sequence). The DNA for the CDR3 is TGTGCCAGCAGCTTAGGCAGGGCCCTTTATGGCTACACCTTC. It specifies CASSLGRALYGYTF.

CDR3 region: CASSQRQDRVKQETQYF. CDR3 in DNA: TGTGCCAGCAGCCAACGCCAAGACAGGGTTAAACAAGAGACCCAGTACTTC. The rearrangement uses TRBV7-6 and TRBJ2-5, with TRBD1 matching over 7 bases. The CDR3 has 17 residues. Germline CDR1 SGHVS, CDR2 FNYEAQ. V lost 5 bases to trimming and J lost 2 bases; unmatched junction nucleotides: 14.

This sequence joins TRBV5-6 and TRBJ2-1; D possibly matches TRBD1 or TRBD2 (5 bases each). Germline CDR1 and CDR2: SGHDT and YYEEEE. The V gene lost 4 bases and the J gene lost 1 base, with 9 bases spanning the gap. CDR3 length: 14 amino acids. The CDR3 sequence is CASSRGVSYNEQFF. The CDR3 DNA is TGTGCCAGCAGCCGAGGGGTTTCCTACAATGAGCAGTTCTTC.

This clone was detected only a few times. This specimen includes other DNA sequences encoding the same CDR3. The chain employs TRBV29-1 and TRBJ1-1; D is undetermined. CDR1 SQVTM and CDR2 ANQGSEA come from the germline V gene. V gave up 4 bases and J gave up 2 bases, with 5 bases separating them. This CDR3 region has 11 residues. Here the CDR3 reads CSVVRNTEAFF. DNA for the CDR3: TGCAGCGTTGTGCGTAACACTGAAGCTTTCTTT.

The V gene is TRBV13, the J gene TRBJ1-1, with 10 nucleotides matching TRBD1. Germline-derived CDR1 and CDR2 are PRHDT and FYEKMQ (reference sequence). V lost 7 bases and J lost 0; bases outside the gene matches: 2. The CDR3 extends over 14 amino acids. The CDR3 sequence: CASIDRGLNTEAFF. DNA of the CDR3: TGTGCCAGCATAGACAGGGGGCTGAACACTGAAGCTTTCTTT.

This clone occurred a few times. The chain carries TRBV5-6 and TRBJ1-6; 7 positions agree with TRBD1. The CDR3 extends over 14 amino acids. V shed 2 bases, J shed 8 bases, and the junction held 4 bases outside the gene matches. Germline assignment: CDR1 SGHDT and CDR2 YYEEEE. CDR3 protein: CASSFPTGDSPLHF. CDR3 nucleotides: TGTGCCAGCAGCTTTCCTACAGGGGATTCACCCCTCCACTTT.

The chain links TRBV6-5 to TRBJ2-7; TRBD1 is a possible D gene (6 bases). The CDR3 loop spans 13 amino acids. Trimming stripped 6 bases from V and 2 bases from J, with 11 bases between. Germline CDR1 is MNHEY and CDR2 is SVGAGI. The CDR3: CASSPGDTYEQYF. The CDR3 nucleotides read TGTGCCAGCAGCCCAGGGGATACCTACGAGCAGTACTTC.

The gene calls are TRBV6-5 and TRBJ2-3; TRBD1 matches 9 bases. Germline loops: CDR1 MNHEY, CDR2 SVGAGI. The CDR3 is 15 amino acids. V was clipped by 5 bases and J by 2 bases; unmatched bases: 5. The CDR3 protein is CASSPGQGHTDTQYF. In DNA form, the CDR3 reads TGTGCCAGCAGTCCGGGACAGGGACACACAGATACGCAGTATTTT.

The V gene is TRBV6-5, the J gene TRBJ1-2; the D gene is possibly TRBD1 (6 bases). V was pared by 2 bases and J by 4 bases, with 11 bases between. This CDR3 region has 14 residues. CDR1 MNHEY and CDR2 SVGAGI come from the germline V gene. Written as DNA, the CDR3 is TGTGCCAGCAGTTACGTGACAGGCCCCTATGGCTACACCTTC. This translates into CASSYVTGPYGYTF.

This chain connects TRBV6-1 to TRBJ2-7, with 7 bases identical to TRBD1. The CDR3 loop spans 17 amino acids. J lost 2 bases, V lost 1 base, and 11 bases had no gene match. Germline lookup yields CDR1 MNHNS and CDR2 SASEGT. The CDR3: CASSEGFAGQATYEQYF. The CDR3 DNA follows: TGTGCCAGCAGTGAAGGGTTTGCAGGACAGGCGACCTACGAGCAGTACTTC.

In this sample, this clone turned up once. The CDR3 nucleotides read TGTGCCAGCACCCCTAAGGAACAGGGGTTTTCGTACGAGCAGTACTTC. Protein: CASTPKEQGFSYEQYF. The chain recombines TRBV2 with TRBJ2-7; 7 bases align to TRBD1. The J segment lost 4 bases and the V segment lost 7 bases, leaving 16 bases of the junction unmatched. Germline V gene data show CDR1 as SNHLY and CDR2 as FYNNEI. The CDR3 contains 16 residues.

The chain is built from TRBV5-1 and TRBJ2-7; TRBD1 is a possible D gene (6 bases). The CDR3 length is 15 residues. Germline CDR1 and CDR2: SGHRS and YFSETQ. The V gene lost 0 bases and the J gene lost 1 base, with 11 bases spanning the gap. The CDR3 DNA sequence: TGCGCCAGCAGCTTGGATCCAGGGGAATCCTACGAGCAGTACTTC. Translating gives CASSLDPGESYEQYF.

This clone was found once. V and J are TRBV27 and TRBJ2-1, with D perhaps TRBD1 (5 bases). CDR3 length equals 15 residues. The V gene's germline CDR1 is MNHEY and CDR2 SMNVEV (reference sequence). V was shortened by 6 bases and J by 4 bases, with 16 bases between the two germline ends. The CDR3 nucleotides read TGTGCCAGCAGACCCGACAGCTTACCTTACAATGAGCAGTTCTTC. It yields the protein CASRPDSLPYNEQFF.

This clone was seen a single time. CDR3: CAWSVLNEQFF. DNA of the CDR3: TGTGCCTGGAGTGTTTTGAATGAGCAGTTCTTC. The chain couples TRBV30 to TRBJ2-1; D is unclear. Trimming took 0 bases from V and 7 from J, leaving 4 bases between them. Germline values: CDR1 GTSNPN, CDR2 SVGIG (reference sequence). This CDR3 has 11 amino acids. Complete variable domain (other parts from reference TRBV30 and TRBJ2-1): SQTIHQWPATLVQPVGSPLSLECTVEGTSNPNLYWYRQAAGRGLQLLFYSVGIGQISSEVPQNLSASRPQDRQFILSSKKLLLSDSGFYLCAWSVLNEQFFGPGTRLTVL.

On this clone: The junction and the germline gene differ at one end; a read error may be behind it. The chain carries TRBV5-1 and TRBJ1-1; no clear D gene. Germline CDR1 reads SGHRS; CDR2 reads YFSETQ. The CDR3 is 11 residues long. The DNA of the CDR3 is TGTGCCAGCGCGAAGAACACTGAAGCTTTCTTT. It specifies CASAKNTEAFF.

The chain carries TRBV4-1 and TRBJ1-2, with a weak D call TRBD1 (5 bases). The germline gives CDR1 MGHRA, CDR2 YSYEKL. This CDR3 region has 16 residues. V was cut by 3 bases and J by 6 bases, with 20 bases left in between. In DNA, the CDR3 is TGCGCCAGCAGCCACCAATACTCCAGGGTTGAGGATGGCTACACCTTC. This gives the protein CASSHQYSRVEDGYTF.

J is TRBJ2-1 and V is TRBV30, with D hard to call. The germline V gene encodes CDR1 GTSNPN and CDR2 SVGIG (reference sequence). V was shortened by 2 bases and J by 6 bases, with 8 bases between the two germline ends. This CDR3 is built from 12 residues. This CDR3 reads CAWSMGGNEQFF. CDR3 in DNA: TGTGCCTGGAGTATGGGCGGCAATGAGCAGTTCTTC.

This clone was picked up a small number of times. V usage is TRBV5-1 and J usage is TRBJ2-4; 7 nucleotides align to TRBD1. There are 16 residues in the CDR3. Trimming cost V 4 bases and J 0 bases; bases outside gene matches: 7. Germline CDR1 SGHRS, CDR2 YFSETQ. The CDR3 coding sequence is TGCGCCAGCAGCGGAACAGGGGTCGTAGCCAAAAACATTCAGTACTTC. Its protein is CASSGTGVVAKNIQYF.

In its sample, this clone was seen a few times. The V call is TRBV2, the J call TRBJ2-1; 10 bases match TRBD2. Looked up from germline, CDR1 is SNHLY and CDR2 is FYNNEI. J gave up 3 bases and V 6 bases, and 5 bases lay outside the gene matches. The CDR3 contains 15 residues. This CDR3 reads CASSQRGGVYNEQFF. In DNA form, the CDR3 reads TGTGCCAGCAGCCAGCGGGGGGGCGTCTACAATGAGCAGTTCTTC.

This clone was observed a handful of times. The chain recombines TRBV10-3 with TRBJ2-1, with D perhaps TRBD1 or TRBD2 (6 bases each). The germline V gene has CDR1 ENHRY and CDR2 SYGVKD. The CDR3 is made up of 14 amino acids. V lost 0 bases, J lost 4 bases, and 7 bases lay in between. CDR3 protein: CAISESGGYNEQFF. The CDR3 DNA is TGTGCCATCAGTGAGTCAGGGGGGTACAATGAGCAGTTCTTC.

This clone was seen more than once but under ten times. The chain links TRBV27 to TRBJ1-4; tentatively, D is TRBD1 (5 bases). This CDR3 has 15 residues. Trimming removed 2 bases at V and 0 bases at J, with 7 bases between. Germline V CDR1 and CDR2: MNHEY, SMNVEV (reference sequence). The CDR3 reads CASSLGDSTNEKLFF. CDR3 coding DNA: TGTGCCAGCAGTTTAGGGGACTCAACTAATGAAAAACTGTTTTTT.

This chain uses TRBV15 with TRBJ1-5; perhaps TRBD1 as D (6 bases). Trimming pared 4 bases from V and 0 bases from J, leaving 10 bases between. This CDR3 has 15 residues. Germline loops: CDR1 LNHNV, CDR2 YYDKDF (reference sequence). CDR3 region: CATSKTGHSNQPQHF. The CDR3 DNA is TGTGCCACCAGCAAGACAGGCCATAGCAATCAGCCCCAGCATTTT.

Turning to this clone: At one of its ends the junction is not consistent with the germline gene, which may arise from a read error. V is TRBV15 and J is TRBJ2-3, with 11 bases identical to TRBD2. Germline V gene sequence: CDR1 LNHNV, CDR2 YYDKDF (reference sequence). This CDR3 contains 13 residues. The chain's CDR3 is CATSRDSGGGQYF. The CDR3 DNA follows: TGTGCCACCAGCCGAGATAGCGGGGGGGGACAGTATTTT.

V and J are TRBV27 and TRBJ2-3; the D is unclear. Germline assignment: CDR1 MNHEY and CDR2 SMNVEV (reference sequence). The CDR3 length is 10 residues. V was cut by 4 bases and J by 4 bases, with 0 bases left in between. The DNA of the CDR3 is TGTGCCAGCAGTTCAGATACGCAGTATTTT. Its translation is CASSSDTQYF.

The chain links TRBV2 to TRBJ2-2; perhaps TRBD2 as D (6 bases). The CDR3 length is 16 residues. Germline CDR1 is SNHLY and CDR2 is FYNNEI. Between the trimmed V and J ends, which lost 6 bases and 1 base, there was a span of 15 bases. CDR3 nucleotide sequence: TGTGCCAGCAGCTGGGGGGAGCGTCGGAACACCGGGGAGCTGTTTTTT. The encoded protein is CASSWGERRNTGELFF.